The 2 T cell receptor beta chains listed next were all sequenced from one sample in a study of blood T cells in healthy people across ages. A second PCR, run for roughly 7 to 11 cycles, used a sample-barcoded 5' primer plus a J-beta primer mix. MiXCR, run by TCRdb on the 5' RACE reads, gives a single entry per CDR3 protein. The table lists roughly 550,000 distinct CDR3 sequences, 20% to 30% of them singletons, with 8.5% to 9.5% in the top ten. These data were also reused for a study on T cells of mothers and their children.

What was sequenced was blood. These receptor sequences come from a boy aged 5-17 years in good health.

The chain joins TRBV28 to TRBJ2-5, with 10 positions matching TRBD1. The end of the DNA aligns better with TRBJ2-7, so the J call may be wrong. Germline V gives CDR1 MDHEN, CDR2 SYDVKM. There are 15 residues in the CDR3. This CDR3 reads CASSFSGQGDYEQYF. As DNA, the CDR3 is TGTGCCAGCAGTTTCTCTGGACAGGGGGACTACGAGCAGTACTTC.

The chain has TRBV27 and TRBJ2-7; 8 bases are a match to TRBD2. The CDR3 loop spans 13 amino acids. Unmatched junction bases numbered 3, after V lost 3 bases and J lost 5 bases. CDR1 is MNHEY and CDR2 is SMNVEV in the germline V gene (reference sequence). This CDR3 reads CASSFGLADEQYF. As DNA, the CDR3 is TGTGCCAGCAGTTTCGGACTAGCCGACGAGCAGTACTTC.